The T cell receptor (beta chain) under discussion was sequenced for a study of blood T cell repertoires in COVID-19. Produced via immunoSEQ multiplex PCR; TCRdb's table is partial and in-frame only. This table has about 200,000 clones, approximately 90% appearing once. Germline V gene sequence: CDR1 MNHNY, CDR2 SVGAGI (reference sequence). Germline trimming cut 4 bases from V and 5 bases from J; bases unmatched to any gene: 6. The CDR3 spans 15 residues. This TCR was sampled from a woman aged 40 to 50 in a cohort exposed to, infected with or recovered from COVID-19 (not recorded which). The rearrangement joins TRBV6-6 to TRBJ1-4, with 8 bases identical to TRBD1. The sequenced material came from PBMCs or T cells enriched from blood (not recorded which). The CDR3 sequence is CASSSPGQENEKLFF. The CDR3 DNA reads TGTGCCAGCAGTTCCCCGGGACAGGAGAATGAAAAACTGTTTTTT.